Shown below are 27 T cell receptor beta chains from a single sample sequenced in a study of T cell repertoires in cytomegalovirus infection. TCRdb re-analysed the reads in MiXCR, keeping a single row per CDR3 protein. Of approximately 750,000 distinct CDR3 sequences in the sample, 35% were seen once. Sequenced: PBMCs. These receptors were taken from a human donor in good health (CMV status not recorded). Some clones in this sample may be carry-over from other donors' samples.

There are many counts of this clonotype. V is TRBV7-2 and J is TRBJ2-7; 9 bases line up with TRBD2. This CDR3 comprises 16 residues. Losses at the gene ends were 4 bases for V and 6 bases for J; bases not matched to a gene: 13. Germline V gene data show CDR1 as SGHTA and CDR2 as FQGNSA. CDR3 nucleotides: TGTGCCAGCAGCTCCCGAATAGCGGGAGAAAGCGGCGAGCAGTACTTC. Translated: CASSSRIAGESGEQYF.

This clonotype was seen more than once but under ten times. The CDR3 region has the DNA TGCAGTGCTAGAGAATGGGCGTCCCAAGAGACCCAGTACTTC. Its protein product is CSAREWASQETQYF. V and J are TRBV20-1 and TRBJ2-5; D is uncertain. The V end was cut by 0 bases, the J end by 1 base, with 9 bases between. The germline CDR1 and CDR2 sequences are DFQATT and SNEGSKA (reference sequence). The CDR3 has 14 amino acids.

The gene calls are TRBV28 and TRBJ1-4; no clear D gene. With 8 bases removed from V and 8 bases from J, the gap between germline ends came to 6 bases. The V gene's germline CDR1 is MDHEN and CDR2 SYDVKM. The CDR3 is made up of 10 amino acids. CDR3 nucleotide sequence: TGTGCCAGCCTCCAAGAAAAACTGTTTTTT. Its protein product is CASLQEKLFF. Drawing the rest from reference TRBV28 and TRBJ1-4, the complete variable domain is DVKVTQSSRYLVKRTGEKVFLECVQDMDHENMFWYRQDPGLGLRLIYFSYDVKMKEKGDIPEGYSVSREKKERFSLILESASTNQTSMYLCASLQEKLFFGSGTQLSVL.

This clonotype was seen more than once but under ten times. The CDR3 sequence is CASSSTGVGTPYGYTF. The CDR3 coding sequence is TGTGCCAGCAGCTCGACAGGGGTTGGAACCCCCTATGGCTACACCTTC. The rearrangement joins TRBV11-2 to TRBJ1-2; 8 bases are shared with TRBD1. Germline lookup yields CDR1 SGHAT and CDR2 FQNNGV. CDR3 length: 16 residues. The V gene end was trimmed by 4 bases and the J gene end by 4 bases; junction bases not matched to a gene: 11.

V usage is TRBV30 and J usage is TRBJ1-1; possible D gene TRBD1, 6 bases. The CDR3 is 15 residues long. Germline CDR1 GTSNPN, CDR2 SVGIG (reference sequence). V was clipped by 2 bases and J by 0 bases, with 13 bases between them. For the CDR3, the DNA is TGTGCCTGGAGTCAAACAGGGATACTGAACACTGAAGCTTTCTTT. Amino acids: CAWSQTGILNTEAFF.

CDR3 coding DNA: TGCGCCAGCAGCCAAGATGGGGTAGGGCTCTATGGCTACACCTTC. Its translation: CASSQDGVGLYGYTF. This chain joins TRBV4-1 and TRBJ1-2, with unresolved D. V was shortened by 0 bases and J by 4 bases, with 12 bases between the two germline ends. CDR1 and CDR2 from the germline V gene are MGHRA and YSYEKL. The CDR3 extends over 15 amino acids.

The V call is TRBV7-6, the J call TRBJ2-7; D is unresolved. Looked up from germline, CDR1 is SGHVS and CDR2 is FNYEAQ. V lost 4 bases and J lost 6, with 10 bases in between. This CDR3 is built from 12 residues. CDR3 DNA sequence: TGTGCCAGCAGCTCTAGGTCAGGCGAGCAGTACTTC. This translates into CASSSRSGEQYF.

CDR3 sequence: CSARRQGSEKLFF. DNA for the CDR3: TGCAGTGCTAGAAGGCAGGGCAGCGAAAAACTGTTTTTT. The chain links TRBV20-1 to TRBJ1-4, with TRBD1 as a possible D gene (5 bases). Germline V gene lookup returns CDR1 DFQATT and CDR2 SNEGSKA (reference sequence). Trimming took 2 bases from V and 8 from J, leaving 12 bases between them. The CDR3 is made up of 13 amino acids.

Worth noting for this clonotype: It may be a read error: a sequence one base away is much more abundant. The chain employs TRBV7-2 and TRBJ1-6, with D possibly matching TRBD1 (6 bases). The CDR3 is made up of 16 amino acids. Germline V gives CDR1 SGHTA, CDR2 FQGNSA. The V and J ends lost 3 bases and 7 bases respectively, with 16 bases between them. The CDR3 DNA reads TGTGCCAGCAGCTTCCGAACAGGGCGGAGGAATTCACCCCTCCACTTT. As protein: CASSFRTGRRNSPLHF.

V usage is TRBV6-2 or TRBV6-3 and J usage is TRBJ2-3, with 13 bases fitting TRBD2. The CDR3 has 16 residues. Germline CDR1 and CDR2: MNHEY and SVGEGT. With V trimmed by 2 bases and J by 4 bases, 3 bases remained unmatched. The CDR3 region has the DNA TGTGCCAGCAGTTACGATGGACTAGCGGGAGCAGATACGCAGTATTTT. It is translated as CASSYDGLAGADTQYF.

The CDR3, as DNA: TGTGCCAGCAGCTTAGGGGGCCAGACTATGGGCTACACCTTC. Translation: CASSLGGQTMGYTF. The rearrangement links TRBV7-8 to TRBJ1-2, with a weak D call TRBD1 (5 bases). The V end was cut by 1 base, the J end by 8 bases, with 14 bases between. CDR3 length: 14 amino acids. Germline values: CDR1 SGHVS, CDR2 FQNEAQ.

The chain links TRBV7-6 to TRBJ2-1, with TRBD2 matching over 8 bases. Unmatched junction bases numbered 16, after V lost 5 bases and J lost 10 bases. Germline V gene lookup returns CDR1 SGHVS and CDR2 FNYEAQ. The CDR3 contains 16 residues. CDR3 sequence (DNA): TGTGCCAGCAGCCCCGGGCCGGGACTAGTTTTAGTCGAGCAGTTCTTC. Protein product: CASSPGPGLVLVEQFF. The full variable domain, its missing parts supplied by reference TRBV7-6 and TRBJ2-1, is GAGVSQSPRYKVTKRGQDVALRCDPISGHVSLYWYRQALGQGPEFLTYFNYEAQQDKSGLPNDRFSAERPEGSISTLTIQRTEQRDSAMYRCASSPGPGLVLVEQFFGPGTRLTVL.

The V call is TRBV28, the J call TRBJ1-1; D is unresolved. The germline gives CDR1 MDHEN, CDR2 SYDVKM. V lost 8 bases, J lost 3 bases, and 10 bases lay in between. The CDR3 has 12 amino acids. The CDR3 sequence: CASGVRDTEAFF. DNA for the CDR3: TGTGCCAGCGGTGTCAGAGACACTGAAGCTTTCTTT. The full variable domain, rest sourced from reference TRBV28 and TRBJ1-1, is DVKVTQSSRYLVKRTGEKVFLECVQDMDHENMFWYRQDPGLGLRLIYFSYDVKMKEKGDIPEGYSVSREKKERFSLILESASTNQTSMYLCASGVRDTEAFFGQGTRLTVV.

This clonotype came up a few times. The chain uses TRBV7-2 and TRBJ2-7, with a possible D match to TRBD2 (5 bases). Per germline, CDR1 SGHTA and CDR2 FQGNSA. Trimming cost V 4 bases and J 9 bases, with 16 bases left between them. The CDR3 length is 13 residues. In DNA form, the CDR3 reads TGTGCCAGCAGCTCCCGGCGGGTCCGGGGGCAGTACTTC. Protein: CASSSRRVRGQYF.

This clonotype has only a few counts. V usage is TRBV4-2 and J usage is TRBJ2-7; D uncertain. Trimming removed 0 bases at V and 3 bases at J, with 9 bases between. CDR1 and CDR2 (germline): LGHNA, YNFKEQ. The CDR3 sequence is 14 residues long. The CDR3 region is CASSQEAVLYEQYF. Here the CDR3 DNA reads TGTGCCAGCAGCCAAGAGGCGGTTCTCTACGAGCAGTACTTC.

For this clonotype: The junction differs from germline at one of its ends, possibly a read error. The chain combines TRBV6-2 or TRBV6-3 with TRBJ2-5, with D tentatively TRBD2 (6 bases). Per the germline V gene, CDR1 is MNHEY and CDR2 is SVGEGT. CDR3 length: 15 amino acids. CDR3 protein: CSSSLWVAAQETQYF. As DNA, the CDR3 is TGTTCCAGCAGTTTGTGGGTAGCGGCCCAAGAGACCCAGTACTTC.

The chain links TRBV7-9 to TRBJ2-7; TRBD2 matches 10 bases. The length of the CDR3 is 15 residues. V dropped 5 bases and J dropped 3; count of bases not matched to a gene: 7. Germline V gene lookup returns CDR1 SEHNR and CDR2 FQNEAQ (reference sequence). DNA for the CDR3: TGTGCCAGCAGCCCGTCCCTAGCGGGGGACTACGAGCAGTACTTC. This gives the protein CASSPSLAGDYEQYF.

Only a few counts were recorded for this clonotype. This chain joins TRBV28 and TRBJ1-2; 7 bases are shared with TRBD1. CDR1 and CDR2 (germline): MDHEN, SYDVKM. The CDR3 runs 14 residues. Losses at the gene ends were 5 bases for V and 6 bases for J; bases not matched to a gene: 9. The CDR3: CASSQPGQENGYTF. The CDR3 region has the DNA TGTGCCAGCAGTCAACCAGGACAGGAGAATGGCTACACCTTC.

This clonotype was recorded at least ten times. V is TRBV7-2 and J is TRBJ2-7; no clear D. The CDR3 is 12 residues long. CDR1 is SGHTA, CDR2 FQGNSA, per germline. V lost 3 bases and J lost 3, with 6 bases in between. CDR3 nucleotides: TGTGCCAGCAGCTTGACATACTACGAGCAGTACTTC. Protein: CASSLTYYEQYF.

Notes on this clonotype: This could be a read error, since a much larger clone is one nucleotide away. This CDR3 is CASSLVGRPGYTF. CDR3 DNA: TGTGCCAGCAGCTTAGTCGGCAGACCTGGCTACACCTTC. The rearrangement links TRBV7-4 to TRBJ1-2; D uncertain. The ends were cut back, 1 base at V and 7 bases at J, with 10 bases in the middle. CDR1 is SGHVT, CDR2 SQSDAQ, per germline. CDR3 size: 13 residues.

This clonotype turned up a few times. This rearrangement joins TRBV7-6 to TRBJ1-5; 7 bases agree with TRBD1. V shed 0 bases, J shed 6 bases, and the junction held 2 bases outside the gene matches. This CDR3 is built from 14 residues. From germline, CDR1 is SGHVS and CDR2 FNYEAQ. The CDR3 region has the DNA TGTGCCAGCAGCTTAGCGGCAGGGGGTCAGCCCCAGCATTTT. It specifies CASSLAAGGQPQHF.

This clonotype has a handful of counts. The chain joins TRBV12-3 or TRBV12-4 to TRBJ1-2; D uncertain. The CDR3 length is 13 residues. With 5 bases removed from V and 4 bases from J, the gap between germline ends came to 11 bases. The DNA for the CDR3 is TGTGCCAGCAGTCCCACTCCGACCTATGGCTACACCTTC. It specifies CASSPTPTYGYTF.

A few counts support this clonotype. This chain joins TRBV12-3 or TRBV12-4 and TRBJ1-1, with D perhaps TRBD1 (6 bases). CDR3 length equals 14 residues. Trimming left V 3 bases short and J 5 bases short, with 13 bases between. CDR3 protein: CASSFGGFRTEAFF. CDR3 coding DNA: TGTGCCAGCAGTTTCGGGGGCTTTAGAACTGAAGCTTTCTTT.

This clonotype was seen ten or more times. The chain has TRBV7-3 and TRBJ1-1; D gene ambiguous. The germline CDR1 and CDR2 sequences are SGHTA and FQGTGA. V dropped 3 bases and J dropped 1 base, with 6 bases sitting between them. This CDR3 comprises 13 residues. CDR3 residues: CASSFGSNTEAFF. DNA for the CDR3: TGTGCCAGCAGCTTCGGGTCGAACACTGAAGCTTTCTTT.

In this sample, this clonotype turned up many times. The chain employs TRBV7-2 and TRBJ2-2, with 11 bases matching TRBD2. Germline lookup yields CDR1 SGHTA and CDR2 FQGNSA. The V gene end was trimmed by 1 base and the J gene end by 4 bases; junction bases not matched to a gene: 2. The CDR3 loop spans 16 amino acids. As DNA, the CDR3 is TGTGCCAGCAGCTTAGTAGCGGGAGGGCGCACCGGGGAGCTGTTTTTT. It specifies CASSLVAGGRTGELFF.

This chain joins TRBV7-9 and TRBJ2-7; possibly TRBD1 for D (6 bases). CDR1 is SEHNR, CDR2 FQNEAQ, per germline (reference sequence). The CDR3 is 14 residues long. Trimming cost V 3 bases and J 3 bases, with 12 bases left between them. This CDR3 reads CASSLDSLYYEQYF. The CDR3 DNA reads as TGTGCCAGCAGCTTGGACAGCTTGTACTACGAGCAGTACTTC.

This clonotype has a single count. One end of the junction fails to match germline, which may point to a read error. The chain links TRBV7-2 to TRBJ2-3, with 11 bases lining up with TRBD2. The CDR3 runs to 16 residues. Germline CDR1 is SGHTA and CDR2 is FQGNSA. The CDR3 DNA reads TGTGCCAGCAGCCGCGCCGGGACTAGCGGATCAGATACGCATTCTTTT. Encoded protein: CASSRAGTSGSDTHSF.